This T cell receptor beta chain was retrieved from a study of blood T cell repertoires in COVID-19. Study details: There were acute and convalescent COVID-19 samples, and they came from the United States, Italy and Spain. T cells, B-cell-depleted T cells, or PBMCs supplied cDNA or gDNA.

In the original analysis: How many nucleated cells were present was estimated from reference gene primer amplification. TCRdb's table, derived via immunoSEQ multiplex PCR, lists solely in-frame clones and lacks some. V and J calls and clone size come straight from that table; D and trimming were deduced from the DNA. Here the sample spans roughly 250,000 clones, around four fifths being singletons. V trimming: 3 bases; J trimming: 4 bases; junction bases outside the gene matches: 4. The germline V gene encodes CDR1 DFQATT and CDR2 SNEGSKA (reference sequence). This CDR3 has 13 amino acids. This sequence originates from a woman between 40 and 50 years old with active or convalescent COVID-19. Material: peripheral blood. The V gene is TRBV20-1, the J gene TRBJ2-3; TRBD1 aligns across 7 bases. The CDR3 reads CSASRQGPDTQYF. The CDR3 bases are TGCAGTGCTAGTCGACAGGGACCAGATACGCAGTATTTT.